This TCR beta chain was sequenced for a study of cytomegalovirus exposure and HLA in healthy donors. The PCR was carried out with 60 Vbeta primers and 13 Jbeta primers. Data came from immunoSEQ multiplex PCR; TCRdb stores just in-frame clones and leaves some out. Of 150,000 to 200,000 clones listed, around 80% are singletons. About this clone: The antigen remains unidentified.

The CDR3 sequence is 13 residues long. From germline, CDR1 is SGHRS and CDR2 YFSETQ. V lost 5 bases, J lost 7 bases, and 15 bases lay in between. The study, taken as a whole, reports: In an earlier analysis, in 587 donors, most V segments appeared productive either ~90% or ~30% of the time.

The clonotype originates from a male donor in good health and CMV-seronegative. The V gene is TRBV5-1, the J gene TRBJ1-1, with D perhaps TRBD1 (5 bases). Sequencing was carried out using PBMCs. The CDR3 DNA is TGCGCCAGCAGGTTTCGCTCGACAGATGAAGCTTTCTTT. It translates to CASRFRSTDEAFF.